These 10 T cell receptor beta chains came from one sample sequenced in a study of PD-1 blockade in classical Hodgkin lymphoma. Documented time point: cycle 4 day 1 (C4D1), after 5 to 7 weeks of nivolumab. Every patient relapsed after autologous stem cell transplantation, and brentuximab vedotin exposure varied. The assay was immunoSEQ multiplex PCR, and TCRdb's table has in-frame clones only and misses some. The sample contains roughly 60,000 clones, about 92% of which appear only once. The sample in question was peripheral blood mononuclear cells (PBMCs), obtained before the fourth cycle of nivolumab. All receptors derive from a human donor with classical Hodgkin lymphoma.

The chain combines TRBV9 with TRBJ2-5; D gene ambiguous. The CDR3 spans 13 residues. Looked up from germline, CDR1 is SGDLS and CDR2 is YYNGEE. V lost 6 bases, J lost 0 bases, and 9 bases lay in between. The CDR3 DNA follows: TGTGCCAGCAAATCGCCCTACCAAGAGACCCAGTACTTC. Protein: CASKSPYQETQYF.

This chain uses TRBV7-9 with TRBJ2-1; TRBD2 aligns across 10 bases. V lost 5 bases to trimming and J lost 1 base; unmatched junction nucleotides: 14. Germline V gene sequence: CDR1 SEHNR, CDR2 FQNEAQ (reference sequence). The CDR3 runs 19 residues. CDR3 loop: CASSIRIPSGSVSYNEQFF. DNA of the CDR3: TGTGCCAGCAGCATCCGAATTCCTAGCGGGAGTGTATCCTACAATGAGCAGTTCTTC.

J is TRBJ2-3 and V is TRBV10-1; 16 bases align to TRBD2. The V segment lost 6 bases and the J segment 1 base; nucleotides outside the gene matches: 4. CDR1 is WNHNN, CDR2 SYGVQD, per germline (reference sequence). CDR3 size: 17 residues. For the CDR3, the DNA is TGCGCCAGCAGACCCGGGACTAGCGGGGGGGGCACAGATACGCAGTATTTT. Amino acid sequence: CASRPGTSGGGTDTQYF.

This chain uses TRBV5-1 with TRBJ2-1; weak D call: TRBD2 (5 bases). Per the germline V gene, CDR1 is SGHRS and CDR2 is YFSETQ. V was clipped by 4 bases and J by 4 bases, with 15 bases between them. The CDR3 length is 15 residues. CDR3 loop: CASSPQRAQYNEQFF. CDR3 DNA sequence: TGCGCCAGCAGCCCCCAGAGGGCCCAGTACAATGAGCAGTTCTTC. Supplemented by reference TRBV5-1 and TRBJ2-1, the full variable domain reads KAGVTQTPRYLIKTRGQQVTLSCSPISGHRSVSWYQQTPGQGLQFLFEYFSETQRNKGNFPGRFSGRQFSNSRSEMNVSTLELGDSALYLCASSPQRAQYNEQFFGPGTRLTVL.

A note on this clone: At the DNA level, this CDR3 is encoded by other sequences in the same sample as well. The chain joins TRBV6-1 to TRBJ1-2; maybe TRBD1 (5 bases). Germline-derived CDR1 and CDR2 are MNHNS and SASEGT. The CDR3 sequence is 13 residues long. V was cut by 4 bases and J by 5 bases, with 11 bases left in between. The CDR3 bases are TGTGCCAGCAGTGCCCGGGGCTGGTATGGCTACACCTTC. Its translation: CASSARGWYGYTF.

CDR3 in amino acids: CASSLSGSSYEQYF. The CDR3 nucleotides read TGTGCCAGCAGTTTGAGCGGGAGCTCCTACGAGCAGTACTTC. The J gene is TRBJ2-7, the V gene TRBV28; 8 bases are a match to TRBD2. Germline V gene sequence: CDR1 MDHEN, CDR2 SYDVKM. The CDR3 consists of 14 residues. The V gene end was trimmed by 3 bases and the J gene end by 0 bases; junction bases not matched to a gene: 1.

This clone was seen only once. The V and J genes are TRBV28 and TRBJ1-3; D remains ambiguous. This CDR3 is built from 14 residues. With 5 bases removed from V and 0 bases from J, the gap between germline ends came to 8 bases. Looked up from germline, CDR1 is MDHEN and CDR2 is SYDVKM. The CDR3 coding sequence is TGTGCCAGCAGTCCACGCAGCTCTGGAAACACCATATATTTT. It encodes CASSPRSSGNTIYF.

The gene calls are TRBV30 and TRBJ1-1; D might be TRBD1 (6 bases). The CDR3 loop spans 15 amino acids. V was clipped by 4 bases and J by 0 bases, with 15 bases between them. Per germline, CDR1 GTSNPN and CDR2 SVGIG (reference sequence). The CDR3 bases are TGTGCCTGGAATCGAGGTGGGGGCCTGAACACTGAAGCTTTCTTT. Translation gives CAWNRGGGLNTEAFF.

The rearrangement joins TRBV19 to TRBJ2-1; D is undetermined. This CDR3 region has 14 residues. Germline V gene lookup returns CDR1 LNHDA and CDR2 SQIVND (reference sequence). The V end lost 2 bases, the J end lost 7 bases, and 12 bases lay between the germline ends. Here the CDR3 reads CASSITYIFNEQFF. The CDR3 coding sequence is TGTGCCAGTAGTATAACGTATATTTTTAATGAGCAGTTCTTC.

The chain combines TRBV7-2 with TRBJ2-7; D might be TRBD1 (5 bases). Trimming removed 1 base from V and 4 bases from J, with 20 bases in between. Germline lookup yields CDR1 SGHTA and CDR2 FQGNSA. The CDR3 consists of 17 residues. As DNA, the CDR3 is TGTGCCAGCAGCTTAGGTGTACCGCGGCAGGGCGGTTACGAGCAGTACTTC. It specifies CASSLGVPRQGGYEQYF.